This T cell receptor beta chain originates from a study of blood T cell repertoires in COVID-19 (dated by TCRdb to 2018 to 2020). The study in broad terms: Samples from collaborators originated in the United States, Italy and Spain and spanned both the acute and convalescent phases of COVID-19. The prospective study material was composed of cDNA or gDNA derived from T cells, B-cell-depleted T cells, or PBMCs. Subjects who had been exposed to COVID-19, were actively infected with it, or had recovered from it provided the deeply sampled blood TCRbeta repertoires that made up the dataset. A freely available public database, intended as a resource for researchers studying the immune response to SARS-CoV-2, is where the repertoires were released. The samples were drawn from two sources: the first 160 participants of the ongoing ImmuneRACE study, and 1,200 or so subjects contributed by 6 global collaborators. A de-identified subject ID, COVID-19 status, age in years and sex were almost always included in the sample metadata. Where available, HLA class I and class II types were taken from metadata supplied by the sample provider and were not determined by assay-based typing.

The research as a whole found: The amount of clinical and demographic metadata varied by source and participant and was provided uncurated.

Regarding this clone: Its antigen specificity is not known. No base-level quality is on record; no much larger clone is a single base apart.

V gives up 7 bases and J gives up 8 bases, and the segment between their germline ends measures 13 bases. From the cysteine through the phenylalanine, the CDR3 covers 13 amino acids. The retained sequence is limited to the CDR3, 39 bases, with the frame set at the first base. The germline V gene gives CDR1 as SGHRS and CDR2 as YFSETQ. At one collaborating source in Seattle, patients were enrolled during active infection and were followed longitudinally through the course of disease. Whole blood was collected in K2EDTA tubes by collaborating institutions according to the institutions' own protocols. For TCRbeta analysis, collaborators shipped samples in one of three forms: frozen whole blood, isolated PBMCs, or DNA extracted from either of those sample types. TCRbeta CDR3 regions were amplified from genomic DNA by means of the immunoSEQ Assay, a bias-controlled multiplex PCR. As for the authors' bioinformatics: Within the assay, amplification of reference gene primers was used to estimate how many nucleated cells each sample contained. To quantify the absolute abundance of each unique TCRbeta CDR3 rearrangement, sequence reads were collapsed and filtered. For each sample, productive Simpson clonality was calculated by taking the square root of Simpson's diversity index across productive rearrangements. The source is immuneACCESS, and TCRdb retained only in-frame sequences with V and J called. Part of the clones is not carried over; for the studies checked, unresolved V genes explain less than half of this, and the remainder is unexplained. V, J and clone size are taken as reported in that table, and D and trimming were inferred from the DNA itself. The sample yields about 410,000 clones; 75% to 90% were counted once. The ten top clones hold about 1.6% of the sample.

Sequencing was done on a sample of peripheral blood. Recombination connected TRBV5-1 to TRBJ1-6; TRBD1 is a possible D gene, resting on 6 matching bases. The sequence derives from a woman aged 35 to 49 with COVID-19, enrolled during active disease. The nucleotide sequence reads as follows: TGCGCCAGCCACCGGGACACTCATTCACCCCTCCACTTT. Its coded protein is CASHRDTHSPLHF.